These 26 T cell receptor beta chains originate from one sample sequenced in a study of CD8 T cells in ankylosing spondylitis. In TCRdb, the 5' RACE reads were re-called with MiXCR into one record per CDR3 protein. The sample carries around 150,000 distinct CDR3 sequences, under 55% recorded once. Sequencing was performed on synovial fluid, either unsorted or a sorted T cell fraction (not recorded which). Receptors were obtained from a male donor with ankylosing spondylitis.

V usage is TRBV6-1 and J usage is TRBJ2-7, with a weak D call TRBD2 (6 bases). The CDR3 is 14 residues long. V dropped 5 bases and J dropped 4 bases, with 15 bases sitting between them. Germline lookup yields CDR1 MNHNS and CDR2 SASEGT. For the CDR3, the DNA is TGTGCCAGCAGTCTAGGGGTGGCGGGGTACGAGCAGTACTTC. It is translated as CASSLGVAGYEQYF.

In this sample, this clonotype turned up once. The rearrangement uses TRBV19 and TRBJ1-1; D remains unclear. The length of the CDR3 is 11 residues. V dropped 7 bases and J dropped 4 bases, with 7 bases sitting between them. From germline, CDR1 is LNHDA and CDR2 SQIVND (reference sequence). The CDR3 here is CASKEGTEAFF. CDR3 coding DNA: TGTGCCAGTAAAGAGGGCACTGAAGCTTTCTTT.

There are many counts of this clonotype. V gene TRBV5-1 combines with J gene TRBJ2-7; a possible D gene is TRBD2 (5 bases). The CDR3 covers 13 residues. V gave up 1 base and J gave up 3 bases, with 8 bases separating them. Germline loops: CDR1 SGHRS, CDR2 YFSETQ. Here the CDR3 DNA reads TGCGCCAGCAGCTTGAACGGGGTCTACGAGCAGTACTTC. Translating it yields CASSLNGVYEQYF.

This clonotype has only one observation. The rearrangement links TRBV7-9 to TRBJ2-1; D not certain. Germline V gene data show CDR1 as SEHNR and CDR2 as FQNEAQ (reference sequence). The CDR3 contains 15 residues. Trimming cost V 1 base and J 10 bases, with 17 bases left between them. This CDR3 reads CASSLVSPGWVEQFF. The CDR3 region has the DNA TGTGCCAGCAGCTTAGTTTCGCCGGGTTGGGTAGAGCAGTTCTTC.

The chain is built from TRBV12-3 or TRBV12-4 and TRBJ1-1, with D uncertain. This CDR3 contains 13 residues. Trimming shortened V by 6 bases and J by 1 base, and 9 bases separated the two germline ends. In DNA form, the CDR3 reads TGTGCCAGCAGCCCCACAAGGAACACTGAAGCTTTCTTT. Its protein product is CASSPTRNTEAFF.

In its sample, this clonotype was seen a few times. The gene calls are TRBV28 and TRBJ2-1, with 7 bases lining up with TRBD1. Trimming cost V 7 bases and J 2 bases; bases outside gene matches: 11. The germline V gene encodes CDR1 MDHEN and CDR2 SYDVKM. The CDR3 has 16 residues. CDR3 in DNA: TGTGCCAGCACCCACGAACAGGGGCGCACCTACAATGAGCAGTTCTTC. Encoded protein: CASTHEQGRTYNEQFF.

This clonotype appeared a single time. The rearrangement links TRBV7-2 to TRBJ2-7, with a weak D call TRBD2 (6 bases). The V and J ends lost 3 bases and 2 bases respectively, with 14 bases between them. CDR1 is SGHTA and CDR2 is FQGNSA in the germline V gene. The CDR3 runs 15 residues. The CDR3, as DNA: TGTGCCAGCAGCTTTCACCAGGGACTCCCCTACGAGCAGTACTTC. Residues: CASSFHQGLPYEQYF.

This clonotype was seen a handful of times. The V call is TRBV20-1, the J call TRBJ2-7; 11 positions match TRBD2. The CDR3 spans 16 residues. From germline, CDR1 is DFQATT and CDR2 SNEGSKA (reference sequence). Trimming removed 2 bases from V and 4 bases from J; junction bases left unmatched: 10. The CDR3 DNA reads as TGCAGTGCTAGACGCCCGGGACTAGCGGAATGGTACGAGCAGTACTTC. This translates into CSARRPGLAEWYEQYF.

This clonotype has a count of ten or more. The chain has TRBV6-4 and TRBJ2-3; D unresolved. Looked up from germline, CDR1 is MRHNA and CDR2 is SNTAGT. V lost 6 bases, J lost 4 bases, and 14 bases lay in between. The CDR3 totals 14 residues. For the CDR3, the DNA is TGTGCCAGCAGCATGGGGTCAGGTGCAGATACGCAGTATTTT. Its protein product is CASSMGSGADTQYF.

The chain combines TRBV28 with TRBJ2-1, with TRBD2 as a possible D gene (5 bases). The V gene lost 1 base and the J gene lost 5 bases, with 12 bases spanning the gap. The germline V gene has CDR1 MDHEN and CDR2 SYDVKM. The CDR3 runs to 15 residues. The CDR3, as DNA: TGTGCCAGCAGTTTATCCGTAGCGCCGGACAATGAGCAGTTCTTC. Protein: CASSLSVAPDNEQFF.

The V call is TRBV7-9, the J call TRBJ1-1, with D possibly TRBD1 on 6 matching bases. The CDR3 totals 13 residues. The germline V gene has CDR1 SEHNR and CDR2 FQNEAQ (reference sequence). V dropped 8 bases and J dropped 4 bases, with 14 bases sitting between them. DNA of the CDR3: TGTGCCAGCGATCTGGGGGGGCGCACTGAAGCTTTCTTT. It yields the protein CASDLGGRTEAFF.

The chain combines TRBV2 with TRBJ2-7; TRBD1 agrees at 7 bases. Germline V lookup: CDR1 SNHLY, CDR2 FYNNEI. The CDR3 loop spans 15 amino acids. With 1 base clipped from V and 4 bases from J, the junction kept 7 bases outside the gene matches. The CDR3 DNA is TGTGCCAGCAGTGAAGTTTGGGGACAGATTTACGAGCAGTACTTC. Translated: CASSEVWGQIYEQYF.

The chain employs TRBV5-1 and TRBJ1-2; 8 positions match TRBD1. The CDR3 consists of 14 residues. In germline, CDR1 is SGHRS, CDR2 YFSETQ. Trimming at V came to 2 bases and at J to 7 bases, leaving 7 bases not matched to a gene. CDR3 nucleotides: TGCGCCAGCAGCTTTCAGGGGGCGCGTTCTGGCTACACCTTC. This gives the protein CASSFQGARSGYTF.

There are a few counts of this clonotype. The chain links TRBV4-2 to TRBJ2-1; 11 bases match TRBD2. CDR1 is LGHNA, CDR2 YNFKEQ, per germline. Losses at the gene ends were 3 bases for V and 0 bases for J; bases not matched to a gene: 4. CDR3 size: 17 residues. As DNA, the CDR3 is TGTGCCAGCAGCCATCTAACTAGCGGGAGCTCCTACAATGAGCAGTTCTTC. It is translated as CASSHLTSGSSYNEQFF.

This clonotype was counted a few times. The chain combines TRBV12-3 or TRBV12-4 with TRBJ2-3; 9 bases agree with TRBD2. The CDR3 loop spans 16 amino acids. V was pared by 4 bases and J by 5 bases, with 10 bases of the junction left unmatched. The CDR3 sequence is CASSSSGRPLGDTQYF. Here the CDR3 DNA reads TGTGCCAGCAGTTCAAGCGGGAGGCCCCTCGGAGATACGCAGTATTTT.

The gene calls are TRBV20-1 and TRBJ2-5; 10 bases are shared with TRBD2. V lost 0 bases to trimming and J lost 5 bases; unmatched junction nucleotides: 9. Germline V gives CDR1 DFQATT, CDR2 SNEGSKA (reference sequence). The CDR3 loop spans 16 amino acids. The CDR3 spells CSARDSLAGDLETQYF. CDR3 nucleotides: TGCAGTGCTAGAGATTCGCTAGCGGGGGATTTGGAGACCCAGTACTTC.

The chain joins TRBV11-2 to TRBJ2-7; D is uncertain. Trimming left V 2 bases short and J 4 bases short, with 15 bases between. Looked up from germline, CDR1 is SGHAT and CDR2 is FQNNGV. The CDR3 length is 15 residues. CDR3 amino acids: CASSLTRSGSYEQYF. CDR3 nucleotide sequence: TGTGCCAGCAGCTTAACCAGGAGTGGGTCATACGAGCAGTACTTC.

A single count supports this clonotype. J is TRBJ2-1 and V is TRBV20-1; 10 bases match TRBD2. With 2 bases clipped from V and 3 bases from J, the junction kept 4 bases outside the gene matches. Germline V CDR1 and CDR2: DFQATT, SNEGSKA (reference sequence). The CDR3 extends over 15 amino acids. This chain's CDR3 is CSARQSGGDYNEQFF. CDR3 sequence (DNA): TGCAGTGCTAGACAGAGCGGGGGGGACTACAATGAGCAGTTCTTC.

Ten or more counts support this clonotype. The chain uses TRBV28 and TRBJ2-1; a weak D match, TRBD2 (5 bases). The CDR3 length is 13 residues. Trimming stripped 6 bases from V and 4 bases from J, with 10 bases between. CDR1 is MDHEN and CDR2 is SYDVKM in the germline V gene. CDR3 protein: CASSSGFYNEQFF. CDR3 DNA sequence: TGTGCCAGCAGCTCGGGATTTTACAATGAGCAGTTCTTC.

This clonotype was found a few times. The chain is built from TRBV12-3 or TRBV12-4 and TRBJ1-5; no clear D. The CDR3 sequence is 16 residues long. V was clipped by 3 bases and J by 9 bases, with 21 bases between them. Written as DNA, the CDR3 is TGTGCCAGCAGTTTTAGCGGGAGAGGTCCCAATAGGCCCCAGCATTTT. Encoded protein: CASSFSGRGPNRPQHF.

The chain employs TRBV9 and TRBJ2-7; D gene unclear. Trimming removed 0 bases at V and 3 bases at J, with 13 bases between. In germline, CDR1 is SGDLS, CDR2 YYNGEE. This CDR3 has 15 residues. In DNA form, the CDR3 reads TGTGCCAGCAGCGTAGGGAGTCTTTCATTCTACGAGCAGTACTTC. Its protein product is CASSVGSLSFYEQYF.

The rearrangement joins TRBV6-1 to TRBJ2-1, with no clear D. The CDR3 length is 13 residues. V lost 0 bases and J 5 bases, leaving 5 bases between the germline ends. Germline CDR1 MNHNS, CDR2 SASEGT. CDR3 coding DNA: TGTGCCAGCAGTGAAGCGGAGCACAATGAGCAGTTCTTC. This gives the protein CASSEAEHNEQFF.

A few counts support this clonotype. The chain is built from TRBV4-3 and TRBJ1-1, with a weak D call TRBD1 (5 bases). Germline assignment: CDR1 LGHNA and CDR2 YSLEER. The CDR3 extends over 16 amino acids. V was trimmed by 0 bases and J by 3 bases, leaving 14 bases between them. CDR3 nucleotides: TGCGCCAGCAGCCAAGATGGGGGGGAAGTCCACACTGAAGCTTTCTTT. This gives the protein CASSQDGGEVHTEAFF.

The chain is built from TRBV29-1 and TRBJ2-1; D is tentatively TRBD1 or TRBD2 (7 bases each). The germline gives CDR1 SQVTM, CDR2 ANQGSEA. Trimming pared 5 bases from V and 4 bases from J, leaving 12 bases between. CDR3 size: 13 residues. The CDR3 DNA reads as TGCAGCGTTCAGGGGGGGGGGTACAATGAGCAGTTCTTC. Protein product: CSVQGGGYNEQFF.

This clonotype appeared a few times. The chain couples TRBV3-1 to TRBJ1-2; D ambiguous. V lost 3 bases and J lost 0, with 20 bases in between. This CDR3 spans 18 amino acids. Germline V lookup: CDR1 LGHDT, CDR2 YNNKEL (reference sequence). The CDR3 nucleotides read TGTGCCAGCAGCCAGGAATCCGGCGGTGCGGAAGCTAACTATGGCTACACCTTC. It codes for CASSQESGGAEANYGYTF.

A few counts support this clonotype. The V call is TRBV9, the J call TRBJ2-5; no definite D call. Germline V gives CDR1 SGDLS, CDR2 YYNGEE. The CDR3 covers 13 residues. Between the trimmed V and J ends, which lost 0 bases and 8 bases, there was a span of 11 bases. CDR3 sequence reads: CASSVAPFQTQYF. The CDR3 region has the DNA TGTGCCAGCAGCGTAGCTCCCTTTCAAACCCAGTACTTC.